This T cell receptor beta chain was captured by sequencing in a study of T cell responses to AZD1222 COVID-19 vaccine. Turning to the study itself: Doses given second, at about 4 or about 12 weeks, were pooled.

Using immunoSEQ multiplex PCR, the repertoire was profiled, and TCRdb retains in-frame clones only, with some absent. Here the sample spans about 120,000 clones, over 75% being singletons. Germline V lookup: CDR1 LGHDT, CDR2 YNNKEL (reference sequence). This CDR3 spans 18 amino acids. V lost 6 bases and J lost 3, with 27 bases in between. The chain recombines TRBV3-1 (or the pseudogene TRBV3-2) with TRBJ2-7; D unclear. The sample consisted of peripheral blood, taken on day 0 of AZD1222 vaccination. The origin of this receptor is an adult in good health. The CDR3 DNA is TGTGCCAGCAGTAACCAAGTATCCCCAGGAAAGAGCCGCTACGAGCAGTACTTC. It codes for CASSNQVSPGKSRYEQYF.